This passage covers 8 T cell receptor beta chains from one sample sequenced in a study of blood T cells in healthy people across ages. Next came a second PCR, run for roughly 6 to 11 cycles, which used a sample-barcoded 5' primer along with a J-beta primer mix. One entry per CDR3 protein results from TCRdb running MiXCR on the 5' RACE reads. In the table there are about 1.6 million distinct CDR3 sequences, about 35% of which are singletons. The material sequenced was blood. The receptors stem from a woman aged 25 to 39 in good health.

This clonotype occurred many times. The CDR3 DNA sequence: TGCGCCAGCAGCCCCAGGGCGGGAGCCCCTGGGACCCAGTACTTC. It is translated as CASSPRAGAPGTQYF. This chain uses TRBV4-1 with TRBJ2-5, with 7 positions matching TRBD2. CDR1 is MGHRA, CDR2 YSYEKL, per germline. This CDR3 is built from 15 residues. Trimming removed 4 bases from V and 7 bases from J; junction bases left unmatched: 12.

This chain connects TRBV27 to TRBJ2-1, with 9 bases fitting TRBD1. The CDR3 spans 14 residues. Germline CDR1 MNHEY, CDR2 SMNVEV (reference sequence). After removal of 8 bases from V and 6 bases from J, the junction contained 8 bases not matched to a gene. The CDR3 nucleotides read TGTGCCAGCGCCCCCGGACAGGGGCCCAATGAGCAGTTCTTC. It is translated as CASAPGQGPNEQFF.

The rearrangement links TRBV7-2 to TRBJ2-5; D is unresolved. Trimming shortened V by 3 bases and J by 0 bases, and 11 bases separated the two germline ends. The CDR3 extends over 15 amino acids. Germline lookup yields CDR1 SGHTA and CDR2 FQGNSA. The chain's CDR3 is CASSLNPLYQETQYF. The CDR3 DNA reads as TGTGCCAGCAGCTTGAACCCCCTGTACCAAGAGACCCAGTACTTC.

This clonotype was counted once. V gene TRBV10-3 combines with J gene TRBJ2-3; 8 bases align to TRBD2. The ends lost 0 bases at V and 4 bases at J; junction bases unmatched: 3. CDR3 length equals 15 residues. Germline CDR1 reads ENHRY; CDR2 reads SYGVKD. This chain's CDR3 is CAISESRGDSDTQYF. In DNA form, the CDR3 reads TGTGCCATCAGTGAGTCGCGGGGGGATTCAGATACGCAGTATTTT.

With respect to this clonotype: A clone one base away is much larger, so this may be a read error. The V gene is TRBV18, the J gene TRBJ2-1, with D uncertain. Germline CDR1 KGHSH, CDR2 LQKENI. The CDR3 is 14 residues long. Trimming removed 1 base at V and 11 bases at J, with 15 bases between. CDR3 sequence (DNA): TGTGCCAGCTCACCACTAGTAGTCCGGAATAAGCAGTTCTTC. It translates to CASSPLVVRNKQFF.

The chain joins TRBV21-1 to TRBJ1-4. TRBV21-1 is reported as a pseudogene. CDR3 length equals 16 residues. CDR3 nucleotides: TGTGCCAGCAGCAAAAAGGAAAGGAGGGGATGGGAAAAACTGTTTTTT. Translating gives CASSKKERRGWEKLFF.

J is TRBJ2-1 and V is TRBV6-6; 10 bases match TRBD1. Per germline, CDR1 MNHNY and CDR2 SVGAGI (reference sequence). The CDR3 contains 16 residues. V was pared by 6 bases and J by 6 bases, with 11 bases of the junction left unmatched. This chain's CDR3 is CASSTFRDRGFNEQFF. The DNA of the CDR3 is TGTGCCAGCAGCACTTTCCGGGACAGGGGATTCAATGAGCAGTTCTTC.

This clonotype was detected a few times. The chain uses TRBV6-1 and TRBJ1-2; TRBD1 might be the D (6 bases). The CDR3 loop spans 14 amino acids. Germline-derived CDR1 and CDR2 are MNHNS and SASEGT. The germline V and J ends were trimmed by 0 bases and 3 bases, with 8 bases remaining between them. This CDR3 reads CASSEAAGDYGYTF. The CDR3 DNA reads TGTGCCAGCAGTGAAGCCGCAGGGGACTATGGCTACACCTTC.